A selection of T cell receptor beta chains follows, all from one sample in a study of blood T cell repertoires in COVID-19. Sequencing was performed with immunoSEQ multiplex PCR; in TCRdb, only in-frame clones are kept and a portion is missing. The table has under 400,000 clones, more than 70% seen once. Sequences were obtained from peripheral blood. These receptors were collected from a woman aged 25 to 39 with COVID-19, enrolled during active disease. Both conserved end residues are part of each CDR3. Each record gives: V gene, D gene, clone size, J gene, CDR3 protein, CDR3 DNA. A D gene is named only where the DNA matches it firmly. Size is omitted from some rows. Given values are once, few, many or a class for expanded clones.

V: TRBV2
D: TRBD1
size: few
J: TRBJ1-2
CDR3: CASSSPGQGKYGYTF
DNA: TGTGCCAGCAGTAGTCCGGGACAGGGCAAATATGGCTACACCTTC

V: TRBV12-5
D: -
size: -
J: TRBJ2-2
CDR3: CASALQGTTGELFF
DNA: TGTGCTAGTGCCTTACAGGGTACCACCGGGGAGCTGTTTTTT

V: TRBV9
D: -
size: -
J: TRBJ2-3
CDR3: CASSVQGGAIDTQYF
DNA: TGTGCCAGCAGCGTCCAAGGAGGGGCAATAGATACGCAGTATTTT

V: TRBV5-1
D: -
size: -
J: TRBJ2-7
CDR3: CASRGYNEQYF
DNA: TGCGCCAGCAGGGGCTACAACGAGCAGTACTTC

V: TRBV7-8
D: TRBD1
size: once
J: TRBJ1-1
CDR3: CASSWTGVNTEAFF
DNA: TGTGCCAGCAGCTGGACAGGGGTGAACACTGAAGCTTTCTTT

V: TRBV7-9
D: -
size: -
J: TRBJ2-1
CDR3: CASSLPPARGRASYNEQFF
DNA: TGTGCCAGCAGCTTACCCCCGGCACGCGGGCGAGCCTCCTACAATGAGCAGTTCTTC

V: TRBV4-1
D: TRBD1
size: -
J: TRBJ2-7
CDR3: CASSQVLSADRGSSEQYF
DNA: TGCGCCAGCAGCCAAGTTCTCTCGGCGGACAGGGGGTCGAGCGAGCAGTACTTC

V: TRBV9
D: TRBD2
size: -
J: TRBJ2-5
CDR3: CASSLLSSGWGETQYF
DNA: TGTGCCAGCAGCCTACTTTCTAGCGGGTGGGGGGAGACCCAGTACTTC

V: TRBV5-1
D: TRBD2
size: -
J: TRBJ2-7
CDR3: CASSWGLAGEPEQYF
DNA: TGCGCCAGCAGTTGGGGACTAGCGGGAGAACCCGAGCAGTACTTC

V: TRBV4-1
D: -
size: -
J: TRBJ1-6
CDR3: CASSQEGASPLHF
DNA: TGCGCCAGCAGCCAAGAGGGGGCCTCACCCCTCCACTTT

V: TRBV6-5
D: TRBD1
size: -
J: TRBJ1-1
CDR3: CASSDRGRETEAFF
DNA: TGTGCCAGCAGCGACAGGGGGCGTGAGACTGAAGCTTTCTTT

V: TRBV9
D: TRBD2
size: -
J: TRBJ2-7
CDR3: CASSVGTSGSYEQYF
DNA: TGTGCCAGCAGCGTAGGGACTAGCGGGTCTTACGAGCAGTACTTC

V: TRBV28
D: TRBD1
size: few
J: TRBJ1-2
CDR3: CASSRGQVNYGYTF
DNA: TGTGCCAGCAGCCGTGGACAGGTTAACTATGGCTACACCTTC

V: TRBV14
D: -
size: -
J: TRBJ1-4
CDR3: CASSQARGEKLFF
DNA: TGTGCCAGCAGCCAAGCCAGGGGTGAAAAACTGTTTTTT

V: TRBV6-2/TRBV6-3
D: TRBD2
size: -
J: TRBJ2-2
CDR3: CASSSFGLASTGELFF
DNA: TGTGCCAGCAGTTCCTTTGGACTAGCGAGCACCGGGGAGCTGTTTTTT

V: TRBV5-4
D: TRBD2
size: -
J: TRBJ2-7
CDR3: CASSAGLAGRGEQYF
DNA: TGTGCCAGCAGCGCCGGACTAGCGGGAAGGGGCGAGCAGTACTTC

V: TRBV5-1
D: TRBD1
size: -
J: TRBJ1-3
CDR3: CASSSPGQGTGNTIYF
DNA: TGCGCCAGCAGCTCGCCGGGACAGGGGACTGGAAACACCATATATTTT

V: TRBV3-1/TRBV3-2
D: -
size: -
J: TRBJ2-3
CDR3: CASSQAGFADTQYF
DNA: TGTGCCAGCAGCCAAGCCGGGTTCGCAGATACGCAGTATTTT

V: TRBV14
D: TRBD2
size: -
J: TRBJ2-3
CDR3: CASSSAGGPPLTDTQYF
DNA: TGTGCCAGCAGCTCGGCGGGAGGGCCCCCCCTCACAGATACGCAGTATTTT

V: TRBV29-1
D: -
size: -
J: TRBJ1-1
CDR3: CSAGTPTEAFF
DNA: TGCAGCGCCGGGACACCCACTGAAGCTTTCTTT

V: TRBV9
D: TRBD1
size: -
J: TRBJ2-7
CDR3: CASSVVDRPSYEQYF
DNA: TGTGCCAGCAGCGTAGTGGACAGGCCATCCTACGAGCAGTACTTC

V: TRBV10-2
D: TRBD2
size: -
J: TRBJ2-1
CDR3: CASSELSGSTYNEQFF
DNA: TGCGCCAGCAGTGAGTTAAGCGGGAGCACCTACAATGAGCAGTTCTTC

V: TRBV2
D: -
size: once
J: TRBJ2-7
CDR3: CASSEGASDSVEQYF
DNA: TGTGCCAGCAGTGAAGGGGCTAGCGATAGTGTCGAGCAGTACTTC

V: TRBV7-2
D: -
size: -
J: TRBJ2-1
CDR3: CASSLTGGGTALYNEQFF
DNA: TGTGCCAGCAGCTTAACTGGCGGCGGGACAGCCCTTTACAATGAGCAGTTCTTC

V: TRBV11-2
D: -
size: -
J: TRBJ2-2
CDR3: CASSLTLNTGELFF
DNA: TGTGCCAGCAGCCTCACACTAAACACCGGGGAGCTGTTTTTT

V: TRBV7-2
D: -
size: -
J: TRBJ2-1
CDR3: CASSRSPSSYNEQFF
DNA: TGTGCCAGCAGCCGTAGCCCCAGCTCCTACAATGAGCAGTTCTTC

V: TRBV5-1
D: TRBD1
size: -
J: TRBJ2-5
CDR3: CASSLGTGPETQYF
DNA: TGCGCCAGCAGCTTGGGGACAGGGCCCGAGACCCAGTACTTC

V: TRBV6-2/TRBV6-3
D: TRBD1
size: -
J: TRBJ1-5
CDR3: CASSYRGRNTGQPQHF
DNA: TGTGCCAGCAGTTACAGGGGGCGAAACACGGGGCAGCCCCAGCATTTT

V: TRBV7-9
D: TRBD2
size: -
J: TRBJ2-7
CDR3: CASSLAPRRPLAAAYEQYF
DNA: TGTGCCAGCAGCTTAGCCCCCAGAAGGCCTCTAGCGGCCGCCTACGAGCAGTACTTC

V: TRBV30
D: -
size: -
J: TRBJ2-2
CDR3: CAGWAGSGELFF
DNA: TGTGCCGGTTGGGCGGGGTCCGGGGAGCTGTTTTTT

V: TRBV15
D: -
size: once
J: TRBJ1-1
CDR3: CATSRQGSSMNTEAFF
DNA: TGTGCCACCAGCAGGCAGGGTTCTTCAATGAACACTGAAGCTTTCTTT

V: TRBV28
D: -
size: -
J: TRBJ2-2
CDR3: CASSVPGSGELFF
DNA: TGTGCCAGCAGTGTCCCAGGGTCCGGGGAGCTGTTTTTT

V: TRBV7-9
D: TRBD1
size: -
J: TRBJ2-7
CDR3: CASSLVGGTASYEQYF
DNA: TGTGCCAGCAGCTTAGTAGGTGGGACAGCCTCCTACGAGCAGTACTTC

V: TRBV7-2
D: -
size: few
J: TRBJ2-7
CDR3: CASSLGQSNYEQYF
DNA: TGTGCCAGCAGCCTCGGACAGAGTAACTACGAGCAGTACTTC

V: TRBV6-5
D: TRBD2
size: -
J: TRBJ2-1
CDR3: CASRKGPAGGNEQFF
DNA: TGTGCCAGCCGAAAGGGTCCAGCGGGAGGCAATGAGCAGTTCTTC

V: TRBV28
D: -
size: -
J: TRBJ1-2
CDR3: CASSPPEGGGDYGYTF
DNA: TGTGCCAGCAGTCCCCCCGAGGGCGGAGGTGACTATGGCTACACCTTC

V: TRBV28
D: -
size: -
J: TRBJ1-1
CDR3: CASSLAGNTEAFF
DNA: TGTGCCAGCAGTTTAGCAGGGAACACTGAAGCTTTCTTT

V: TRBV10-1
D: TRBD1
size: -
J: TRBJ2-7
CDR3: CASSESNRGLSYEQYF
DNA: TGCGCCAGCAGTGAGTCGAACAGGGGTCTTTCCTACGAGCAGTACTTC

V: TRBV6-4
D: TRBD1
size: -
J: TRBJ1-1
CDR3: CASSATGRYTEAFF
DNA: TGTGCCAGCAGTGCGACAGGGAGGTACACTGAAGCTTTCTTT